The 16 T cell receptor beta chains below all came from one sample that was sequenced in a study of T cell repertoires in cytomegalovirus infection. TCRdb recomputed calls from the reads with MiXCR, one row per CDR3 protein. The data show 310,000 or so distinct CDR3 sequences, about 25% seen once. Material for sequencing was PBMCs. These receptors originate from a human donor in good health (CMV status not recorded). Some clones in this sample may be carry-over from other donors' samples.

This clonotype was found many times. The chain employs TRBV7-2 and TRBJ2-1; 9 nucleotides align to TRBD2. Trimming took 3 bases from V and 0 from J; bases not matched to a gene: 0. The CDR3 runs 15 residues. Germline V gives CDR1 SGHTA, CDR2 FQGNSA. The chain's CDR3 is CASSFSGSSYNEQFF. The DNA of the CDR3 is TGTGCCAGCAGCTTTAGCGGGAGCTCCTACAATGAGCAGTTCTTC.

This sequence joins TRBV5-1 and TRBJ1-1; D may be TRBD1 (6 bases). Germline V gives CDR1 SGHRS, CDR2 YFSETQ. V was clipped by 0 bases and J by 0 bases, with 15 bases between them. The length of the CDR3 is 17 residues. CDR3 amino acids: CASSLAGGAIMNTEAFF. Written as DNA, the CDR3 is TGCGCCAGCAGCTTGGCCGGGGGGGCTATTATGAACACTGAAGCTTTCTTT.

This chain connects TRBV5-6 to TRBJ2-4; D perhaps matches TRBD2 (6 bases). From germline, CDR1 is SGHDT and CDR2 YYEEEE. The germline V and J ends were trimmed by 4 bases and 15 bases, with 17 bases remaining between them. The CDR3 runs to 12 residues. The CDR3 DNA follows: TGTGCCAGCAGCCAGGGTCAGGGAGGAAGGTACTTC. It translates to CASSQGQGGRYF.

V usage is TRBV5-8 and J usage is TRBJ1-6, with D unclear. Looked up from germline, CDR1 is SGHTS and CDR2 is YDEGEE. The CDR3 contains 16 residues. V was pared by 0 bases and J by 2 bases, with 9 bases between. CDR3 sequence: CASSLGKGPYNSPLHF. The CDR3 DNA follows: TGTGCCAGCAGCTTGGGCAAAGGACCCTATAATTCACCCCTCCACTTT.

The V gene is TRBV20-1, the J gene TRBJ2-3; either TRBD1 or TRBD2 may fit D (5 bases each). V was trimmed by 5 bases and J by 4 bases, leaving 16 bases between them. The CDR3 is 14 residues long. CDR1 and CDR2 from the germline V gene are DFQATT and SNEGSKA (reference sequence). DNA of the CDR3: TGCAGTGCTGGGGCCGGGGCTGCCTCAGATACGCAGTATTTT. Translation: CSAGAGAASDTQYF.

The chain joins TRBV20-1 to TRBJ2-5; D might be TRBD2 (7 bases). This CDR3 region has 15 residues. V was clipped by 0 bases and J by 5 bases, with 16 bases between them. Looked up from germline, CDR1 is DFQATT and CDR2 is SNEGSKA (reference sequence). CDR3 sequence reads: CSARDLSGGGETQYF. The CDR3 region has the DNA TGCAGTGCTAGAGATCTGTCGGGGGGCGGGGAGACCCAGTACTTC.

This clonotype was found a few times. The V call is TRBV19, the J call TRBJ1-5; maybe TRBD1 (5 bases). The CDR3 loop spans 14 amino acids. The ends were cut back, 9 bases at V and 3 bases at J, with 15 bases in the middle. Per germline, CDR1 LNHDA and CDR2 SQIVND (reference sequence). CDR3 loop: CASSLPGPNQPQHF. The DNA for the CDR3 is TGTGCCAGCTCCCTCCCGGGACCCAATCAGCCCCAGCATTTT.

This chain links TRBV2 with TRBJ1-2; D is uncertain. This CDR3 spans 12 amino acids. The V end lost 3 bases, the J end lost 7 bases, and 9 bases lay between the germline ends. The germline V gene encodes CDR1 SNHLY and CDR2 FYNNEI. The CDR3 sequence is CASSEGSIGYTF. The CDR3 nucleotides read TGTGCCAGCAGTGAGGGCAGCATTGGCTACACCTTC. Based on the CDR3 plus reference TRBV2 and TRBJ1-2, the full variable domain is EPEVTQTPSHQVTQMGQEVILRCVPISNHLYFYWYRQILGQKVEFLVSFYNNEISEKSEIFDDQFSVERPDGSNFTLKIRSTKLEDSAMYFCASSEGSIGYTFGSGTRLTVV.

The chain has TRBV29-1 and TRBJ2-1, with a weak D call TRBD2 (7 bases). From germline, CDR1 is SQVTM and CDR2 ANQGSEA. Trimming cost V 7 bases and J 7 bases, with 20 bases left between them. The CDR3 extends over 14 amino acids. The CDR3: CSAIRGGAINEQFF. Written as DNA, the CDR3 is TGCAGCGCCATCCGAGGGGGGGCCATAAATGAGCAGTTCTTC.

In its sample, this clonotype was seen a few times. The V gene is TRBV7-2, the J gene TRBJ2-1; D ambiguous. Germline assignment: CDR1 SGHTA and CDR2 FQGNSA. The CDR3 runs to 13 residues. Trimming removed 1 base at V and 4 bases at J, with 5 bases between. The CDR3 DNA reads TGTGCCAGCAGCTTAGAGGTGTACAATGAGCAGTTCTTC. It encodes CASSLEVYNEQFF.

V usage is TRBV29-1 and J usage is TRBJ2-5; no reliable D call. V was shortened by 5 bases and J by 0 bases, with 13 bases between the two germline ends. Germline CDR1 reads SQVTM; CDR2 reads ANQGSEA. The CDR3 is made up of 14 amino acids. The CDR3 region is CSVLGSLYQETQYF. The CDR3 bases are TGCAGCGTTCTGGGCTCTTTGTACCAAGAGACCCAGTACTTC.

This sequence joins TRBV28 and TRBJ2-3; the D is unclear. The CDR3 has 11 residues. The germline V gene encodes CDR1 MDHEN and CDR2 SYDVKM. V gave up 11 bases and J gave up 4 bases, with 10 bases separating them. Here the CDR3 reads CASPPSDTQYF. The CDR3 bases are TGTGCCTCCCCCCCGTCAGATACGCAGTATTTT.

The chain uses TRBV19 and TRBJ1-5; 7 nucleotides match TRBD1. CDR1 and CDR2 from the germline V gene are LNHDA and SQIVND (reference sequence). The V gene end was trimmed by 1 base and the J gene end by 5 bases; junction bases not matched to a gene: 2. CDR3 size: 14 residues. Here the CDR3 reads CASSIAGQHQPQHF. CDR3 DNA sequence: TGTGCCAGTAGTATAGCGGGACAGCATCAGCCCCAGCATTTT.

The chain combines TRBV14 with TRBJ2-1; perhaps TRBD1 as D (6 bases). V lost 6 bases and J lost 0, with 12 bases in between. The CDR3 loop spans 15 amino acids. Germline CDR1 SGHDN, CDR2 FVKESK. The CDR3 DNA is TGTGCCAGCAGTTACAGGGTGAGCTCCTACAATGAGCAGTTCTTC. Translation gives CASSYRVSSYNEQFF.

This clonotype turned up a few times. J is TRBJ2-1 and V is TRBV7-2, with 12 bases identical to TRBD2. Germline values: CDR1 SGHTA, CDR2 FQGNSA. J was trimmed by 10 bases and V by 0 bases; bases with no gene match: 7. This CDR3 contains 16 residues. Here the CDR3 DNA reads TGTGCCAGCAGCTTAGCTCTAGCGGGAGGGAAAGGGGAGCAGTTCTTC. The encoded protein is CASSLALAGGKGEQFF.

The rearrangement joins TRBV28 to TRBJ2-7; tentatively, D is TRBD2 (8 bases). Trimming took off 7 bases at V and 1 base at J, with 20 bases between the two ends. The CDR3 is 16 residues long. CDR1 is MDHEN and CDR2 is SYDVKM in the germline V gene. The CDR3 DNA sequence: TGTGCCAGCACGGGGGGGAAACAGGGGCGTTCCTACGAGCAGTACTTC. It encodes CASTGGKQGRSYEQYF.